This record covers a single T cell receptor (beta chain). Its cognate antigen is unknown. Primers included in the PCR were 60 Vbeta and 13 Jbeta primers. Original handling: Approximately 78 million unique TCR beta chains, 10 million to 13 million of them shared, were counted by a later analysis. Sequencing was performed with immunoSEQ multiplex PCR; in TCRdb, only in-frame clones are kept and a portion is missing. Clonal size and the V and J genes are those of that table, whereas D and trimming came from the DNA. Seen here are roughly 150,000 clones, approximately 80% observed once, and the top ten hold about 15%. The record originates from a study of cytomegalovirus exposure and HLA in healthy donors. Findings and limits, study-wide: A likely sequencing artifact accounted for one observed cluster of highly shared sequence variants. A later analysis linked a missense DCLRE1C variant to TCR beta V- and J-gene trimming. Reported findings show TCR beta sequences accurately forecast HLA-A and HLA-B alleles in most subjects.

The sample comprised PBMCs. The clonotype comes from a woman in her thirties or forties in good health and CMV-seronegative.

CDR3 residues: CASSLPNTYEQYF. The CDR3 DNA is TGTGCCAGCAGCTTGCCAAATACCTACGAGCAGTACTTC. The J gene is TRBJ2-5, the V gene TRBV5-4; no clear D. The DNA end is more similar to TRBJ2-7, so the J call may be wrong. The germline V gene has CDR1 SGHNT and CDR2 YYREEE (reference sequence). The CDR3 has 13 residues.